This TCR beta chain was documented in a study of T cells in Graves' hyperthyroidism and ophthalmopathy. TCR beta CDR3 sequences were amplified from RNA transcripts. Using the HTBI primer set, a first-round RT-PCR was run on the TCR CDR3. Each CDR3 protein is one row after TCRdb ran MiXCR on the multiplex PCR reads. This table holds around 440,000 distinct CDR3 sequences, approximately 14% found once. V trimming: 7 bases; J trimming: 10 bases; junction bases outside the gene matches: 15. Germline V gene data show CDR1 as MNHEY and CDR2 as SMNVEV (reference sequence). The CDR3 has 16 residues. The sample taken for sequencing was blood. The chain is built from TRBV27 and TRBJ2-1, with 11 positions matching TRBD2. The sequence came from a woman between 18 and 29 years old with Graves' hyperthyroidism. The CDR3 sequence is CASIKRIAGGSSEQFF. In DNA form, the CDR3 reads TGTGCCAGCATCAAGCGAATAGCGGGGGGGTCGTCCGAGCAGTTCTTC.